A single sample gave rise to the 18 T cell receptor beta chains below, sequenced in a study of Ad26.COV2.S vaccination and SARS-CoV-2 variants. Treatment here: around 19 received Ad26.COV2.S at low or high dose, single or two shots; about 5 received placebo; per-sample allocation not given. The investigators took samples on day 63 after the first vaccine or placebo injection. Some clones are missing from TCRdb's copy, which holds only in-frame ones; the method was immunoSEQ multiplex PCR. Found here are 300,000 to 350,000 clones, 85% to 90% of them singletons; the top ten hold over 5%. The input for sequencing was peripheral blood, taken in a trial of Ad26.COV2.S vaccine versus placebo. The receptor source for this set is a person aged 18-65 years who received the Ad26.COV2.S COVID-19 vaccine or a placebo.

Points on this clone: The identical CDR3 is also encoded by other nucleotide sequences in the sample. The rearrangement uses TRBV7-3 and TRBJ2-2; D is unresolved. The CDR3 spans 13 residues. Trimming took 2 bases from V and 4 from J, leaving 5 bases between them. Germline V CDR1 and CDR2: SGHTA, FQGTGA. CDR3: CASSLVSTGELFF. The CDR3 nucleotides are TGTGCCAGCAGCTTAGTATCCACCGGGGAGCTGTTTTTT. Filled out from reference TRBV7-3 and TRBJ2-2, the complete variable domain reads GAGVSQTPSNKVTEKGKYVELRCDPISGHTALYWYRQSLGQGPEFLIYFQGTGAADDSGLPNDRFFAVRPEGSVSTLKIQRTERGDSAVYLCASSLVSTGELFFGEGSRLTVL.

This clone was found a few times. The V gene is TRBV7-8, the J gene TRBJ1-1; D ambiguous. The CDR3 spans 16 residues. Germline CDR1 SGHVS, CDR2 FQNEAQ. V lost 3 bases to trimming and J lost 0 bases, with 14 bases between them. The CDR3, as DNA: TGTGCCAGCAGCTTCGAGTCCGGCCGCATGAACACTGAAGCTTTCTTT. It codes for CASSFESGRMNTEAFF. Combining the CDR3 with reference TRBV7-8 and TRBJ1-1 gives the whole variable domain GAGVSQSPRYKVAKRGQDVALRCDPISGHVSLFWYQQALGQGPEFLTYFQNEAQLDKSGLPSDRFFAERPEGSVSTLKIQRTQQEDSAVYLCASSFESGRMNTEAFFGQGTRLTVV.

This clone was recorded once. The rearrangement joins TRBV7-8 to TRBJ2-2; 7 bases agree with TRBD2. This CDR3 has 16 amino acids. Unmatched junction bases numbered 2, after V lost 0 bases and J lost 1 base. Germline CDR1 reads SGHVS; CDR2 reads FQNEAQ. The chain's CDR3 is CASSLAAGVNTGELFF. The DNA for the CDR3 is TGTGCCAGCAGCTTAGCGGCGGGGGTGAACACCGGGGAGCTGTTTTTT. Complete variable domain (other parts from reference TRBV7-8 and TRBJ2-2): GAGVSQSPRYKVAKRGQDVALRCDPISGHVSLFWYQQALGQGPEFLTYFQNEAQLDKSGLPSDRFFAERPEGSVSTLKIQRTQQEDSAVYLCASSLAAGVNTGELFFGEGSRLTVL.

The V call is TRBV25-1, the J call TRBJ2-5, with D perhaps TRBD2 (5 bases). Germline V gene sequence: CDR1 MGHDK, CDR2 SYGVNS. The CDR3 contains 14 residues. Trimming took off 2 bases at V and 9 bases at J, with 16 bases between the two ends. Written as DNA, the CDR3 is TGTGCCAGCAGTGAACGGGGTGCCGTCGGGGCCCAGTACTTC. Amino acids: CASSERGAVGAQYF.

This chain connects TRBV5-6 to TRBJ1-5; the D is unclear. Trimming stripped 0 bases from V and 1 base from J, with 5 bases between. CDR1 SGHDT and CDR2 YYEEEE come from the germline V gene. CDR3 size: 14 residues. CDR3 amino acids: CASSLAGSNQPQHF. CDR3 DNA sequence: TGTGCCAGCAGCTTGGCCGGGAGCAATCAGCCCCAGCATTTT.

This chain joins TRBV6-6 and TRBJ2-3; no clear D gene. Trimming removed 10 bases at V and 1 base at J, with 12 bases between. CDR3 length equals 13 residues. Germline V gives CDR1 MNHNY, CDR2 SVGAGI (reference sequence). CDR3 sequence: CAIAPGGTDTQYF. DNA for the CDR3: TGTGCCATTGCCCCTGGTGGCACAGATACGCAGTATTTT.

The table lists this clone with a count of one. V usage is TRBV6-4 and J usage is TRBJ2-3; D could derive from TRBD1 or TRBD2 (5 bases each). V was trimmed by 2 bases and J by 8 bases, leaving 11 bases between them. The CDR3 is 13 amino acids. Per the germline V gene, CDR1 is MRHNA and CDR2 is SNTAGT. The DNA of the CDR3 is TGTGCCAGCAGTGACGCAGGGACCGGTACGCAGTATTTT. Translating it yields CASSDAGTGTQYF.

The chain couples TRBV6-2 or TRBV6-3 to TRBJ2-5; 9 bases align to TRBD2. V lost 6 bases, J lost 8 bases, and 10 bases stayed unmatched. The CDR3 is 14 amino acids. CDR1 is MNHEY, CDR2 SVGEGT, per germline. The CDR3 DNA reads TGTGCCAGCAGGCCTAGCGGGGAGGGGGTAACCCAGTACTTC. Translation: CASRPSGEGVTQYF.

This clone was detected once. This rearrangement joins TRBV28 to TRBJ2-2, with D possibly being TRBD1 (5 bases). Germline V CDR1 and CDR2: MDHEN, SYDVKM. The germline V and J ends were trimmed by 11 bases and 0 bases, with 13 bases remaining between them. The CDR3 covers 14 residues. This chain's CDR3 is CACLGRANTGELFF. The CDR3 DNA follows: TGTGCCTGTTTGGGGCGCGCGAACACCGGGGAGCTGTTTTTT.

With regard to this clone: The same CDR3 can be traced to other DNA sequences in this sample. The chain joins TRBV12-3 or TRBV12-4 to TRBJ1-1; D not certain. Trimming left V 6 bases short and J 0 bases short, with 8 bases between. The CDR3 totals 13 residues. This CDR3 is CASSPILNTEAFF. The DNA for the CDR3 is TGTGCCAGCAGCCCTATTTTGAACACTGAAGCTTTCTTT.

The chain joins TRBV9 to TRBJ2-2; the D is unclear. V was shortened by 4 bases and J by 6 bases, with 4 bases between the two germline ends. The CDR3 loop spans 11 amino acids. The V gene's germline CDR1 is SGDLS and CDR2 YYNGEE. The CDR3 loop is CASSRAGELFF. The CDR3 bases are TGTGCCAGCAGCCGGGCCGGGGAGCTGTTTTTT.

The chain joins TRBV20-1 to TRBJ2-7, with D perhaps matching TRBD1 (5 bases). The CDR3 is made up of 13 amino acids. Germline CDR1 is DFQATT and CDR2 is SNEGSKA (reference sequence). The V end lost 3 bases, the J end lost 2 bases, and 11 bases lay between the germline ends. The CDR3 is CSASKGRTYEQYV. CDR3 in DNA: TGCAGTGCTAGTAAGGGGCGTACCTACGAGCAGTACGTC.

The rearrangement links TRBV10-3 to TRBJ1-2; 7 bases are shared with TRBD1. The CDR3 runs to 17 residues. Unmatched junction bases numbered 7, after V lost 0 bases and J lost 0 bases. Germline CDR1 reads ENHRY; CDR2 reads SYGVKD. Here the CDR3 DNA reads TGTGCCATCAGTGAGTCTAGGGGGCAGACTACTAACTATGGCTACACCTTC. Translation gives CAISESRGQTTNYGYTF.

The rearrangement uses TRBV11-3 and TRBJ2-7; unclear D gene. The CDR3 contains 13 residues. The V and J ends lost 2 bases and 4 bases respectively, with 9 bases between them. The V gene's germline CDR1 is SGHNT and CDR2 YENEEA. The DNA for the CDR3 is TGTGCCAGCAGCTTAAACAACGGATACGAGCAGTACGTC. Its translation is CASSLNNGYEQYV.

This clone was seen just once. V and J are TRBV11-3 and TRBJ1-3; D is undetermined. CDR1 is SGHNT, CDR2 YENEEA, per germline. The germline V and J ends were trimmed by 3 bases and 8 bases, with 11 bases remaining between them. CDR3 length equals 13 residues. The CDR3 nucleotides are TGTGCCAGCAGCTTTGTAGAGGAGGACACCATATATTTT. It specifies CASSFVEEDTIYF.

This sequence joins TRBV5-1 and TRBJ1-4; D perhaps matches TRBD1 (5 bases). V lost 3 bases and J lost 8, with 14 bases in between. CDR3 size: 14 residues. The germline CDR1 and CDR2 sequences are SGHRS and YFSETQ. The CDR3 reads CASSSSGGSEKLFF. In DNA form, the CDR3 reads TGCGCCAGCAGCTCCTCGGGGGGAAGCGAAAAACTGTTTTTT.

This chain links TRBV5-5 with TRBJ2-7; the D gene is possibly TRBD1 (6 bases). V lost 4 bases and J lost 1, with 21 bases in between. The CDR3 is 17 amino acids. CDR1 SGHKS and CDR2 YYEKEE come from the germline V gene (reference sequence). CDR3 in DNA: TGTGCCAGCAGCCCACCCATCCAGGGGCGCGTTTCCTACGAGCAGTACTTC. Amino acid sequence: CASSPPIQGRVSYEQYF.

The chain links TRBV19 to TRBJ2-1; TRBD2 matches 9 bases. Germline assignment: CDR1 LNHDA and CDR2 SQIVND (reference sequence). CDR3 length equals 16 residues. V dropped 6 bases and J dropped 7; count of bases not matched to a gene: 13. The CDR3 is CASSPVWGGGVNEQFF. The DNA for the CDR3 is TGTGCCAGTAGCCCCGTCTGGGGCGGGGGGGTTAATGAGCAGTTCTTC.